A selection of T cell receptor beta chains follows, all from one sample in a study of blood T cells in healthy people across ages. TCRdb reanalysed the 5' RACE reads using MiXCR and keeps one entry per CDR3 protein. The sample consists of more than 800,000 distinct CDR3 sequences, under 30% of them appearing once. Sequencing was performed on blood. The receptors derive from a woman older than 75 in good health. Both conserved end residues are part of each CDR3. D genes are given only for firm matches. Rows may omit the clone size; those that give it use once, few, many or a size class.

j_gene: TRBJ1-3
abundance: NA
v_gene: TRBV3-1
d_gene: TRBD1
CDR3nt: TGTGCCAGCAGCCGAACAGGGGTTTATGGAAACACCATATATTTT
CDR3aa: CASSRTGVYGNTIYF

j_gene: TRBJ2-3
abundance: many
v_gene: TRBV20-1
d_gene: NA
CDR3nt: TGCAGTGCTCTCCCAACCGTTGGGGGGCGCACAGATACGCAGTATTTT
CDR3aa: CSALPTVGGRTDTQYF

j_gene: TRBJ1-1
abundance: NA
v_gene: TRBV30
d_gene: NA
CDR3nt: TGTGCCTGGAAAATTCTTGGGAACACTGAAGCTTTCTTT
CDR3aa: CAWKILGNTEAFF

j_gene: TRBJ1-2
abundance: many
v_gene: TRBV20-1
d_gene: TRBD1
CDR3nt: TGCAGTGCTAGAGTCTGGGACAGGGTGGACTATGGCTACACCTTC
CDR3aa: CSARVWDRVDYGYTF

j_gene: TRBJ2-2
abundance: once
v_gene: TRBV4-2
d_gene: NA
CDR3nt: TGTGCCAGCAGCCAAGAGTGGGGGGAGAGCACCGGGGAGCTGTTTTTT
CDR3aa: CASSQEWGESTGELFF

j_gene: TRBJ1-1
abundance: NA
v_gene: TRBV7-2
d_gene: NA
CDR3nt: TGTGCCAGCAGCCCCCGGACGGATAAGAACACTGAAGCTTTCTTT
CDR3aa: CASSPRTDKNTEAFF

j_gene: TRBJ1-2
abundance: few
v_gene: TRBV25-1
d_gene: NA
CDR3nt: TGTGCCAGCAGTGAATGGCAGACCGGGGGCTATGGCTACACCTTC
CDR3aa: CASSEWQTGGYGYTF

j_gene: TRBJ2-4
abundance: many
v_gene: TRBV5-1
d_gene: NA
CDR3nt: TGCGCCAGCAGCTTGGCCGGTTGGGGGCGAGACATTCAGTACTTC
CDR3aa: CASSLAGWGRDIQYF

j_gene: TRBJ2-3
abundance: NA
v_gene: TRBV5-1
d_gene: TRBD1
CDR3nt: TGCGCCAGCAGCTCACCCGGACAGGGGGCTGGAGATACGCAGTATTTT
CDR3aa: CASSSPGQGAGDTQYF

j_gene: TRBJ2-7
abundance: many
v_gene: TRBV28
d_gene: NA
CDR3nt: TGTGCCAGCAGCCCCGCGCGAGGGGCAGGAGAGCAGTACTTC
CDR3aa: CASSPARGAGEQYF

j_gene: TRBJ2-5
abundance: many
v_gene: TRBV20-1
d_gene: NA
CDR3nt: TGCAGTGCTAGGGGCGCCGCCCAGTACTTC
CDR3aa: CSARGAAQYF

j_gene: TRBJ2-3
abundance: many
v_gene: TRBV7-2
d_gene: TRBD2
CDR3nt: TGTGCCAGCAGCTCCCCTAGCGGGGGGCTGAATACGCAGTATTTT
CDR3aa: CASSSPSGGLNTQYF

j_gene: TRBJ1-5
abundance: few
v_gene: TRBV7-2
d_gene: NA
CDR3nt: TGTGCCAGCAGCTTGTACGCTCAGCCCCAGCATTTT
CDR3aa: CASSLYAQPQHF

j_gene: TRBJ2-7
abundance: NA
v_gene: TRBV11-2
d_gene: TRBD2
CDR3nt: TGTGCCAGCAGCGCCGCGGGGGGGCCGAGGTACGAGCAGTACTTC
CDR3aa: CASSAAGGPRYEQYF

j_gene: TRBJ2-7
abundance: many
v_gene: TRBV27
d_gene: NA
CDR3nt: TGTGCCAGCAGTCCAAGGACTCAAACCTACGAGCAGTACTTC
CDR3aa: CASSPRTQTYEQYF

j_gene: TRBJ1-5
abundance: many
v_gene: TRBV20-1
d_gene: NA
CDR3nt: TGCAGTGCCCGCTTTCCCCAGGGAAATCAGCCCCAGCATTTT
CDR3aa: CSARFPQGNQPQHF

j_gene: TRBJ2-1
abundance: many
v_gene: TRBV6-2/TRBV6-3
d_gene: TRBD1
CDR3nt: TGTGCCAGCAGTTACCTGAGTCCGGGACAGCTTCTCTACAATGAGCAGTTCTTC
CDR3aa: CASSYLSPGQLLYNEQFF

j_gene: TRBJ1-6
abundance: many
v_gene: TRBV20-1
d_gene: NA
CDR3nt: TGCAGTGCTAGAGATTGGGATAATTCACCCCTCCACTTT
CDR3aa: CSARDWDNSPLHF

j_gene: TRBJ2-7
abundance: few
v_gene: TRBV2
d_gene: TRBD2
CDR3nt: TGTGCCAGCAGTAAGACTAGCGGGGGGCCGAACTACGAGCAGTACTTC
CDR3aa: CASSKTSGGPNYEQYF

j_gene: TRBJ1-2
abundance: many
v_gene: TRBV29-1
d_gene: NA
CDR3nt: TGCAGCGTTGAACTGGGGCATGACTATGGCTACACCTTC
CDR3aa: CSVELGHDYGYTF

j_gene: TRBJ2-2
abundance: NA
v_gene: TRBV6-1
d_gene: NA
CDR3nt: TGTGCCAGCAAGAGGACCGGGGAGCTGTTTTTT
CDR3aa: CASKRTGELFF

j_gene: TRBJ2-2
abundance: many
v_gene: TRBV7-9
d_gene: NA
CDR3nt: TGTGCCAGCAGCTTACAGGGAGACACCGGGGAGCTGTTTTTT
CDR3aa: CASSLQGDTGELFF

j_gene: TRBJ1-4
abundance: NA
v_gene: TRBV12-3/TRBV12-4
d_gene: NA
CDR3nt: TGTGCCAGCAGCCCCACCGGGGGAGAAAACGAAAAACGGTTTTTT
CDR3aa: CASSPTGGENEKRFF

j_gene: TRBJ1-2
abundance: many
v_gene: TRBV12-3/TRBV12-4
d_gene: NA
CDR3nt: TGTGCCAGCAGTGCTACAGCATACTATGGCTACACCTTC
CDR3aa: CASSATAYYGYTF

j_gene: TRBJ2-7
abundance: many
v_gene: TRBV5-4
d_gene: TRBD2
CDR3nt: TGTGCCAGCAGCTTGATTTCCGGGCTAGCGGCACCCTACGAGCAGTACTTC
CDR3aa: CASSLISGLAAPYEQYF

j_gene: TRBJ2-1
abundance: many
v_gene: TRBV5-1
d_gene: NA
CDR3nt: TGCGCCAGCAGCACACAGCGGGATGAGCAGTTCTTC
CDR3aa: CASSTQRDEQFF

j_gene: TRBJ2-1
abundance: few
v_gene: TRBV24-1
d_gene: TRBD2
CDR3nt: TGTGCCACCAGTGCCCCGGGACTAGCGGCATACAATGGGCAGTTCTTC
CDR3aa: CATSAPGLAAYNGQFF

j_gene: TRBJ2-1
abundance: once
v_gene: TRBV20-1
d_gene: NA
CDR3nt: TGCAGTGCTGGGGGCGGGAAGGCGAATGAGCAGTTCTTC
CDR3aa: CSAGGGKANEQFF